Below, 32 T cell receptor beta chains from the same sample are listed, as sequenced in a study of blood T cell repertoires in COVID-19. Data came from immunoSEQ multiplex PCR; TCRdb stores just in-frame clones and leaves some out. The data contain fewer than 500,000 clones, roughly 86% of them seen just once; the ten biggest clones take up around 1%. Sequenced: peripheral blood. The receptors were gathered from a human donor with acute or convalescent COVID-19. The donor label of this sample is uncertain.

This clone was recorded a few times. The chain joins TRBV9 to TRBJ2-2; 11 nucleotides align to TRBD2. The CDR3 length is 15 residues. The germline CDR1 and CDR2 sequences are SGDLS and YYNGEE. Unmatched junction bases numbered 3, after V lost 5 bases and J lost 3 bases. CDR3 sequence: CASSRLAGYTGELFF. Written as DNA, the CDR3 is TGTGCCAGCAGTCGACTAGCGGGGTACACCGGGGAGCTGTTTTTT.

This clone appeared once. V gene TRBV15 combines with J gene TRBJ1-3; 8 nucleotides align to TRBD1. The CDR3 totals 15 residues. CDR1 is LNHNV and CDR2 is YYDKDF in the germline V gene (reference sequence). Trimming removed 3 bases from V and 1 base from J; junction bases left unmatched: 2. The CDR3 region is CATSRDRVSGNTIYF. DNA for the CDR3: TGTGCCACCAGCAGGGACAGGGTGTCTGGAAACACCATATATTTT.

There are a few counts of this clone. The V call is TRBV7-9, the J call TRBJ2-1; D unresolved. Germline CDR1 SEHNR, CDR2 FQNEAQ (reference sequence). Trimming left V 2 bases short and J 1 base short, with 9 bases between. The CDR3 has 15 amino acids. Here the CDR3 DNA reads TGTGCCAGCAGCTTATATGCGGATTCCTACAATGAGCAGTTCTTC. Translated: CASSLYADSYNEQFF.

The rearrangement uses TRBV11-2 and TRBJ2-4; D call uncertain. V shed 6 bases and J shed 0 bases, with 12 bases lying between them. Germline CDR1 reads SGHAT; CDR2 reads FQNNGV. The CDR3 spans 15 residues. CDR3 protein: CASRRPGLAKNIQYF. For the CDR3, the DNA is TGTGCCAGCAGGCGACCGGGTTTAGCCAAAAACATTCAGTACTTC.

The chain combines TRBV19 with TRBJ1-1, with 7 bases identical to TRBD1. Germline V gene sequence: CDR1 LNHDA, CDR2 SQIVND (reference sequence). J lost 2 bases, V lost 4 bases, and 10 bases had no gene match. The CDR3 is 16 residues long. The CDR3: CASSSSQQGFNTEAFF. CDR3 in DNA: TGTGCCAGTAGTAGCTCCCAACAGGGGTTCAACACTGAAGCTTTCTTT.

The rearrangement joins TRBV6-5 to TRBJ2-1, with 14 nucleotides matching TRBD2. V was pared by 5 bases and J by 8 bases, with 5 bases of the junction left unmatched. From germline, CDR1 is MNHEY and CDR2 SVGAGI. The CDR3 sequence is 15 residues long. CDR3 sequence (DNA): TGTGCCAGCAGTCCGGGACTAGCGGGAGTGGATGAGCAGTTCTTC. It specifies CASSPGLAGVDEQFF.

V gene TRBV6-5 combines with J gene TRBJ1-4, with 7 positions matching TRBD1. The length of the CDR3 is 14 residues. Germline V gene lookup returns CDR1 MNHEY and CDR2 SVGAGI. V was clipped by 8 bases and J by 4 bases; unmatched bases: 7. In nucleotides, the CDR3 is TGTGCCAGCCGGAGGGACAGAAGTAATGAAAAACTGTTTTTT. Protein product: CASRRDRSNEKLFF.

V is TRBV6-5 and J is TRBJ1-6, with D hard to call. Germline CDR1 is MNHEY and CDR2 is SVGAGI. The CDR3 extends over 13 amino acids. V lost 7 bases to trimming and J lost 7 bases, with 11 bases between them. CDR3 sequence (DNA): TGTGCCAGCACCCCCCCGAGGAATTCACCCCTCCACTTT. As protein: CASTPPRNSPLHF.

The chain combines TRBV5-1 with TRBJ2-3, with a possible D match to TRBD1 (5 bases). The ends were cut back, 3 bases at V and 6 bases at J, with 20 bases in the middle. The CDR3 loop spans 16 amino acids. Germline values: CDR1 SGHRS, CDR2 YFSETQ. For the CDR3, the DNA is TGCGCCAGCAGCTCCTGGGGCCCTCTTTCCCTGGATACGCAGTATTTT. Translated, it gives CASSSWGPLSLDTQYF.

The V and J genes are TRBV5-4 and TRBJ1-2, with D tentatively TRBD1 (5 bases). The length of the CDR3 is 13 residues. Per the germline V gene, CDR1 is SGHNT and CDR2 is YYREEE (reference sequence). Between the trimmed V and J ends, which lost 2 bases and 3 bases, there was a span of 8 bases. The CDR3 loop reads CASSFRAHYGYTF. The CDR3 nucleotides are TGTGCCAGCAGCTTCAGGGCCCACTATGGCTACACCTTC.

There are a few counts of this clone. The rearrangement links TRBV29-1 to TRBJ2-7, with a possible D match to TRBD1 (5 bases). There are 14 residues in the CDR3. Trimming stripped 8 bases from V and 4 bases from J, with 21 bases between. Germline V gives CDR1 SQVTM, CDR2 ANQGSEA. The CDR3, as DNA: TGCAGCCCCCGACAGTGGGAATGCCCGTACGAGCAGTACTTC. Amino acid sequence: CSPRQWECPYEQYF.

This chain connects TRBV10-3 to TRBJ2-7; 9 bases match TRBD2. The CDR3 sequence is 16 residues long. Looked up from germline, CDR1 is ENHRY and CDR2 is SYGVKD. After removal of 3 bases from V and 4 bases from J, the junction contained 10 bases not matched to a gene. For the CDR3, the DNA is TGTGCCATCAGTGAACAGACTAGCGGAAGGGGTTACGAGCAGTACTTC. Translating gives CAISEQTSGRGYEQYF.

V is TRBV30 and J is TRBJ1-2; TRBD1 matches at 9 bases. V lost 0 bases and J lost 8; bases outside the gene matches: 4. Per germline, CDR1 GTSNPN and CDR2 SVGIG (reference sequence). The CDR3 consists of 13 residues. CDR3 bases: TGTGCCTGGAGTGTACACAGGGGGCGAGGCTACACCTTC. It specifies CAWSVHRGRGYTF.

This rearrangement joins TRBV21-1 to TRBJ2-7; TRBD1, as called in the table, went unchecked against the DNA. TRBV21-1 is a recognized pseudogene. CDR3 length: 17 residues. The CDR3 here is CASSKSLGQGRMNEQYF. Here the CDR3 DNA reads TGTGCCAGCAGCAAATCCCTTGGACAGGGGAGAATGAACGAGCAGTACTTC.

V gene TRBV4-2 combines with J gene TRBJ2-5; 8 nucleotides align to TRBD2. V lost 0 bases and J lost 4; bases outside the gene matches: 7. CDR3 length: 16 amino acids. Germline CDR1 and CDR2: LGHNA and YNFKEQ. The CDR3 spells CASSQDPRGGAETQYF. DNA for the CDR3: TGTGCCAGCAGCCAAGATCCCCGGGGGGGGGCAGAGACCCAGTACTTC.

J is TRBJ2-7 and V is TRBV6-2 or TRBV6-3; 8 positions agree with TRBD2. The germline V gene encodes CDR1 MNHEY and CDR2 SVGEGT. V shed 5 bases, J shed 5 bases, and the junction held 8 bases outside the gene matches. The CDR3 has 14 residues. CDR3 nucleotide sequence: TGTGCCAGCAGTAGACTTAGCGGGAATAACGAGCAGTACTTC. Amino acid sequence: CASSRLSGNNEQYF.

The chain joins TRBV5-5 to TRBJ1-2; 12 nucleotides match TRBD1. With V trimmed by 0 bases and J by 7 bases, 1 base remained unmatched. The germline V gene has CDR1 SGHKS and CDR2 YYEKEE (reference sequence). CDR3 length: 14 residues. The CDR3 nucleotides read TGTGCCAGCAGCTTGGGGGACAGGGGGCCTGGCTACACCTTC. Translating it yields CASSLGDRGPGYTF. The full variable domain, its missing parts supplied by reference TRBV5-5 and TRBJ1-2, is DAGVTQSPTHLIKTRGQQVTLRCSPISGHKSVSWYQQVLGQGPQFIFQYYEKEERGRGNFPDRFSARQFPNYSSELNVNALLLGDSALYLCASSLGDRGPGYTFGSGTRLTVV.

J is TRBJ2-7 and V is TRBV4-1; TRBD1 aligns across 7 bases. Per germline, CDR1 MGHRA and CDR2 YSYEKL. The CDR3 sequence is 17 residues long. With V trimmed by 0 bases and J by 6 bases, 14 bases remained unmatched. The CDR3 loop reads CASSQDQDFVGGGEQYF. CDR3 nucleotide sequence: TGCGCCAGCAGCCAAGACCAGGATTTTGTAGGGGGCGGCGAGCAGTACTTC.

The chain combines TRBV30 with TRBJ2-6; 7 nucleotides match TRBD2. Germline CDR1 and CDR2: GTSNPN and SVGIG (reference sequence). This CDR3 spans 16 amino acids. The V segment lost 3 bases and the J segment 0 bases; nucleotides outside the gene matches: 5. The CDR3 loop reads CAWSWGGSSGANVLTF. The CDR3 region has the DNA TGTGCCTGGAGCTGGGGGGGGAGCTCTGGGGCCAACGTCCTGACTTTC.

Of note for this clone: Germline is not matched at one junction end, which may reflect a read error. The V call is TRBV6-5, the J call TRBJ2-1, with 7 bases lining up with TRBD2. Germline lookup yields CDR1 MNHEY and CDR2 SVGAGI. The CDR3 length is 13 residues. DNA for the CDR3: TGTGCCAGCAGTTACTGGGCGGGAGTCCCCTTACTCTTC. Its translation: CASSYWAGVPLLF.

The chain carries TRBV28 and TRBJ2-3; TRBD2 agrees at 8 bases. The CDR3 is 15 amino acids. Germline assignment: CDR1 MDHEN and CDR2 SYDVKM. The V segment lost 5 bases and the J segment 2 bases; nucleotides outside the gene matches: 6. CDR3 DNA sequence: TGTGCCAGCAGTCGTACGGGGGGGGCCACAGATACGCAGTATTTT. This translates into CASSRTGGATDTQYF.

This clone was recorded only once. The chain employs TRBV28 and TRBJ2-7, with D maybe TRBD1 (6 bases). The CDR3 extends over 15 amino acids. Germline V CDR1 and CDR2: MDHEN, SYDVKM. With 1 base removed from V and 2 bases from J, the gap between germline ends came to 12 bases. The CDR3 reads CASSLFRDTTYEQYF. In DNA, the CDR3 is TGTGCCAGCAGTTTATTTCGGGACACTACCTACGAGCAGTACTTC. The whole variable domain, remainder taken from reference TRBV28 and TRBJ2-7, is DVKVTQSSRYLVKRTGEKVFLECVQDMDHENMFWYRQDPGLGLRLIYFSYDVKMKEKGDIPEGYSVSREKKERFSLILESASTNQTSMYLCASSLFRDTTYEQYFGPGTRLTVT.

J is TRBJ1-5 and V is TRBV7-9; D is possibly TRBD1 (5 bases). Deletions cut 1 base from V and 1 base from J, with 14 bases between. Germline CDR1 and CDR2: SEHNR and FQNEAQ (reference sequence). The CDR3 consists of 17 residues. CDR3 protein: CASSLGEGRGSNQPQHF. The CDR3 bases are TGTGCCAGCAGCTTAGGAGAGGGCCGGGGGAGCAATCAGCCCCAGCATTTT.

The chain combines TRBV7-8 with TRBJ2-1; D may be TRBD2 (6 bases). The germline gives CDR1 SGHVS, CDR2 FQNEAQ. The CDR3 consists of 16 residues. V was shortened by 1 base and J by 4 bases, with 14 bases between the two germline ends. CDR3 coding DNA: TGTGCCAGCAGCTTAGTGTCTAGCGAACTATACAATGAGCAGTTCTTC. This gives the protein CASSLVSSELYNEQFF.

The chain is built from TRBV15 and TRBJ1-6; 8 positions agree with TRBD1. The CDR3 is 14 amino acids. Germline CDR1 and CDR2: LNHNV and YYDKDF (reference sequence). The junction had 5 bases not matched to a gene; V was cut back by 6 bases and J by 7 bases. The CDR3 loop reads CATRADRANSPLHF. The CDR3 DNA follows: TGTGCCACCAGGGCGGACAGGGCCAATTCACCCCTCCACTTT.

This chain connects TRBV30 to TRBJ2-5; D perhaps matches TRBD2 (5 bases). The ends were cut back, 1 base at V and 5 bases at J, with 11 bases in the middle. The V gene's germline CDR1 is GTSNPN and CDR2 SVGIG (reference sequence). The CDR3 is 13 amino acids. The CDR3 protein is CAWSALRRETQYF. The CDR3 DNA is TGTGCCTGGAGTGCCCTCAGGAGGGAGACCCAGTACTTC.

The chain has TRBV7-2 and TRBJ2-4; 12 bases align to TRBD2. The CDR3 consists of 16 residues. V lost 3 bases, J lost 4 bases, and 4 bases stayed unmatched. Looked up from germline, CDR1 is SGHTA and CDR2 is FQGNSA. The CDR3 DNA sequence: TGTGCCAGCAGCTTGGGGGGACTAGCGGGTAAAAACATTCAGTACTTC. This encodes CASSLGGLAGKNIQYF.

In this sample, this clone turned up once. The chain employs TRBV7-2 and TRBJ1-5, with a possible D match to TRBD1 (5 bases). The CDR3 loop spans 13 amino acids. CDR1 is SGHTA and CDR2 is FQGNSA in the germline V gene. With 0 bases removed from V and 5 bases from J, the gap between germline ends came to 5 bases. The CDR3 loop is CASSLARDQPQHF. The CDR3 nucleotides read TGTGCCAGCAGCTTAGCCAGGGATCAGCCCCAGCATTTT.

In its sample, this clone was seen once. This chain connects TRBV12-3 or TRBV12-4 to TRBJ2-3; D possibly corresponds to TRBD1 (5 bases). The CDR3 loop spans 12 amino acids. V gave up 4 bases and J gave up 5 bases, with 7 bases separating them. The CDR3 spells CASSSGQDTQYF. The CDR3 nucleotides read TGTGCCAGCAGTTCAGGGCAAGATACGCAGTATTTT.

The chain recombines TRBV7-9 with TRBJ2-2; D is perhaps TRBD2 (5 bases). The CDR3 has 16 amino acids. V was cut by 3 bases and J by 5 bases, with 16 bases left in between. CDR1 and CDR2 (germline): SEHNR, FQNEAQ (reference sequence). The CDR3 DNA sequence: TGTGCCAGCAGCTTTCGCGGGCCTATACAGACCGGGGAGCTGTTTTTT. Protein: CASSFRGPIQTGELFF.

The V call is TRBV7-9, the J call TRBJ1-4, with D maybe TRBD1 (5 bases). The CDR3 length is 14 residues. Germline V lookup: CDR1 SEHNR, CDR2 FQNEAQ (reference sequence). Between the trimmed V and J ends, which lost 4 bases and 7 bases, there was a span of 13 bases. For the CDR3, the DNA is TGTGCCAGCAGCTCCCGCCAGGGCGGTGAAAAACTGTTTTTT. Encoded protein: CASSSRQGGEKLFF.

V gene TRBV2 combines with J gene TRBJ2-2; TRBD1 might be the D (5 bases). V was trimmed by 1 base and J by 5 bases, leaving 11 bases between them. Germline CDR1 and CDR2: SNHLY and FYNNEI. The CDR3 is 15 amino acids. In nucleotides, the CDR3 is TGTGCCAGCAGTGAAGATCAGGGAAGAACCGGGGAGCTGTTTTTT. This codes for CASSEDQGRTGELFF. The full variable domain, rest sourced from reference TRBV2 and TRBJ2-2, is EPEVTQTPSHQVTQMGQEVILRCVPISNHLYFYWYRQILGQKVEFLVSFYNNEISEKSEIFDDQFSVERPDGSNFTLKIRSTKLEDSAMYFCASSEDQGRTGELFFGEGSRLTVL.